The following is a T cell receptor (beta chain) sequence with its context. Its matching antigen is unknown. With 60 Vbeta and 13 Jbeta primers, the PCR was carried out. Profiling relied on immunoSEQ multiplex PCR, and the TCRdb table lists in-frame clones only, not all of them. This table has some 110,000 clones, 74% appearing once. This specimen belongs to a study of cytomegalovirus exposure and HLA in healthy donors. Study-wide findings and caveats: Analysis was carried out at a later point, and it linked a missense DCLRE1C variant to TCR beta V- and J-gene trimming. Researchers reported from a later analysis that most CMV-associated TCR beta chains appeared HLA-restricted.

CDR1 is KGHSH and CDR2 is LQKENI in the germline V gene. CDR3 size: 13 residues. V lost 5 bases, J lost 11 bases, and 15 bases lay in between. The receptor was derived from a woman aged 45-60 years in good health and CMV-seropositive. The sequencing input was PBMCs. This chain uses TRBV18 with TRBJ1-4, with a possible D match to TRBD1 (5 bases). The chain's CDR3 is CASSATWEGKLFF. CDR3 nucleotide sequence: TGTGCCAGCTCAGCGACCTGGGAGGGGAAACTGTTTTTT.